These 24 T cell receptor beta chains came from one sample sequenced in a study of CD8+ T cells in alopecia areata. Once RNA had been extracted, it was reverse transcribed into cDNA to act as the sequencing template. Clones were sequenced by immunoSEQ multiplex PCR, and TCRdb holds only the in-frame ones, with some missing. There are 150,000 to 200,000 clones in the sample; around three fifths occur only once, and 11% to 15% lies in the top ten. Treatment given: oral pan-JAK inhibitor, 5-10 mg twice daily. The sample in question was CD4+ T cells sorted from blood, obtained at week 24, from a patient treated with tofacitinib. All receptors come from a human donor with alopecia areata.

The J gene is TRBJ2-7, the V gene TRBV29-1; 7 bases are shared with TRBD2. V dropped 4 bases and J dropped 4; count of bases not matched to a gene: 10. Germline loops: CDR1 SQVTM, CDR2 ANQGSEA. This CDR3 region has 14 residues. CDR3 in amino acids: CSVATLREAYEQYF. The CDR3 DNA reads TGCAGCGTTGCGACCCTCCGGGAGGCATACGAGCAGTACTTC.

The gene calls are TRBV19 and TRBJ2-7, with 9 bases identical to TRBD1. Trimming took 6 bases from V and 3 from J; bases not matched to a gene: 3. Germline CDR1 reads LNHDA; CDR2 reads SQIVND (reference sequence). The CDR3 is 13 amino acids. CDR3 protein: CASSETGGYEQYF. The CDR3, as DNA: TGTGCCAGTAGCGAGACAGGGGGCTACGAGCAGTACTTC.

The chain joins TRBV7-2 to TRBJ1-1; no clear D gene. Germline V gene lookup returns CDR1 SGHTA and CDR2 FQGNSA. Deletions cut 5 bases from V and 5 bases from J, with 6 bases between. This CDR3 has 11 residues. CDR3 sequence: CASSPKTEAFF. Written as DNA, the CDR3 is TGTGCCAGCAGCCCAAAGACTGAAGCTTTCTTT. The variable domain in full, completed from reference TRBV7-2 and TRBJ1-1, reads GAGVSQSPSNKVTEKGKDVELRCDPISGHTALYWYRQSLGQGLEFLIYFQGNSAPDKSGLPSDRFSAERTGGSVSTLTIQRTQQEDSAVYLCASSPKTEAFFGQGTRLTVV.

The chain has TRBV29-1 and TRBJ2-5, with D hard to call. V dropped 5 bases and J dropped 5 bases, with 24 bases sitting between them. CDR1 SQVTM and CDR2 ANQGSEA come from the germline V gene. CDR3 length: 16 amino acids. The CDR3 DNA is TGCAGCGTTATGGACGTACTCGCGGTCCAATGGGAGACCCAGTACTTC. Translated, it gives CSVMDVLAVQWETQYF.

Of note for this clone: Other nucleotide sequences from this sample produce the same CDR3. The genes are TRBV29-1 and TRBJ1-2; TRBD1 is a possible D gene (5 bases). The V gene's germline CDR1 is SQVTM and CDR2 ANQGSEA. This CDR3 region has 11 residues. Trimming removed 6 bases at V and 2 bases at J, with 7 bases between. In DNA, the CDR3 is TGCAGCGTCGGGGGAAACTATGGCTACACCTTC. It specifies CSVGGNYGYTF. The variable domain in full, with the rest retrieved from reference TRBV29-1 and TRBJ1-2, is SAVISQKPSRDICQRGTSLTIQCQVDSQVTMMFWYRQQPGQSLTLIATANQGSEATYESGFVIDKFPISRPNLTFSTLTVSNMSPEDSSIYLCSVGGNYGYTFGSGTRLTVV.

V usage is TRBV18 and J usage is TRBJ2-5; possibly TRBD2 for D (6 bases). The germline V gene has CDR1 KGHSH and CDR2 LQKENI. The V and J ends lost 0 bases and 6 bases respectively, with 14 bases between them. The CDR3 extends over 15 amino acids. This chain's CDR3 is CASSPPDGGKKTQYF. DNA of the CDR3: TGTGCCAGCTCACCACCTGATGGGGGGAAGAAGACCCAGTACTTC. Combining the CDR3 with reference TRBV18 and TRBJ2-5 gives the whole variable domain NAGVMQNPRHLVRRRGQEARLRCSPMKGHSHVYWYRQLPEEGLKFMVYLQKENIIDESGMPKERFSAEFPKEGPSILRIQQVVRGDSAAYFCASSPPDGGKKTQYFGPGTRLLVL.

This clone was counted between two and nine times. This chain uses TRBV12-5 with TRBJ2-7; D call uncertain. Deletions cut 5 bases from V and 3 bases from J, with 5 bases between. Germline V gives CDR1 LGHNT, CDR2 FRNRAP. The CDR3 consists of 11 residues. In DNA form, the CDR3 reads TGTGCTAGTGGTCCTTACTACGAGCAGTACTTC. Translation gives CASGPYYEQYF. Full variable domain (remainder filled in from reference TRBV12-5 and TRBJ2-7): DARVTQTPRHKVTEMGQEVTMRCQPILGHNTVFWYRQTMMQGLELLAYFRNRAPLDDSGMPKDRFSAEMPDATLATLKIQPSEPRDSAVYFCASGPYYEQYFGPGTRLTVT.

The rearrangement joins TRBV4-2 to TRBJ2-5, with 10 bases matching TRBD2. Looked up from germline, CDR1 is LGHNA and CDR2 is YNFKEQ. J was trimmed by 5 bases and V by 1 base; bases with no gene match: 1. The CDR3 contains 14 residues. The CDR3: CASSQVTSGETQYF. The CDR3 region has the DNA TGTGCCAGCAGCCAAGTGACTAGCGGGGAGACCCAGTACTTC.

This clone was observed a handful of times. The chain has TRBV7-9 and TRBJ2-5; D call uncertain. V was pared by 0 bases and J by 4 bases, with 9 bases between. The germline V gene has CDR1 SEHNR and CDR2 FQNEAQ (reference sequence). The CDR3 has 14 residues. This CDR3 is CASSLATAGETQYF. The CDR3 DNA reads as TGTGCCAGCAGCTTAGCGACCGCTGGAGAGACCCAGTACTTC.

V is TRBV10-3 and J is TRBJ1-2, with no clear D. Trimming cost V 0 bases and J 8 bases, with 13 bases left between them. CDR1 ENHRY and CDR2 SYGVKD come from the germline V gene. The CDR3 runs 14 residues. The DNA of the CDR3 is TGTGCCATCAGTGAGTCGACTGGGATTGGAGGCTACACCTTC. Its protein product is CAISESTGIGGYTF.

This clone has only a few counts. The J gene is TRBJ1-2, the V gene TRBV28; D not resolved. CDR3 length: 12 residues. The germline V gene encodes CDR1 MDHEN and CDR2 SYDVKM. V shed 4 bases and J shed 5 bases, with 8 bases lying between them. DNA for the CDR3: TGTGCCAGCAGTTCCCAGCAGTATGGCTACACCTTC. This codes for CASSSQQYGYTF.

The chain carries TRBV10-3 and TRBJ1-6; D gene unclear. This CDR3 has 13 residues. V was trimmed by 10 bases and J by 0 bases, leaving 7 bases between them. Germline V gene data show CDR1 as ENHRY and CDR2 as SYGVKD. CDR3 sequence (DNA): TGTGCCACCCAGAGCTCCTATAATTCACCCCTCCACTTT. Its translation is CATQSSYNSPLHF.

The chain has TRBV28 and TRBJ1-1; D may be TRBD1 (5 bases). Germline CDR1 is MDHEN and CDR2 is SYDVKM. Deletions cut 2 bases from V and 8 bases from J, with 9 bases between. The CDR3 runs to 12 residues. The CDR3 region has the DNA TGTGCCAGCAGTTTACGGGGCAGGGAAGCTTTCTTT. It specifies CASSLRGREAFF. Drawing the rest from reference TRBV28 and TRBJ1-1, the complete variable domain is DVKVTQSSRYLVKRTGEKVFLECVQDMDHENMFWYRQDPGLGLRLIYFSYDVKMKEKGDIPEGYSVSREKKERFSLILESASTNQTSMYLCASSLRGREAFFGQGTRLTVV.

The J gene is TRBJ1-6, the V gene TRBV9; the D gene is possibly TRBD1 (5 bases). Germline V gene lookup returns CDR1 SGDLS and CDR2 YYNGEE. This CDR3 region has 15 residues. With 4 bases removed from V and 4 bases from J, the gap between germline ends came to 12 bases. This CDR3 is CASSPEGRYNSPLHF. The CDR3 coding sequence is TGTGCCAGCAGCCCGGAGGGACGGTATAATTCACCCCTCCACTTT.

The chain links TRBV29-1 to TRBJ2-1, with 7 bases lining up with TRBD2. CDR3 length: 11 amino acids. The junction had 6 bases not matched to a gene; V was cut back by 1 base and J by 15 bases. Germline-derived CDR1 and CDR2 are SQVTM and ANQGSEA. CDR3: CSVEGGRVAFF. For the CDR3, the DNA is TGCAGCGTTGAAGGAGGGAGGGTAGCGTTCTTC.

CDR3 protein: CSARVVSGYTF. CDR3 sequence (DNA): TGCAGTGCTAGAGTGGTTAGTGGCTACACCTTC. The chain is built from TRBV20-1 and TRBJ1-2; no clear D gene. V lost 1 base and J 7 bases, leaving 7 bases between the germline ends. CDR1 is DFQATT and CDR2 is SNEGSKA in the germline V gene (reference sequence). The CDR3 loop spans 11 amino acids.

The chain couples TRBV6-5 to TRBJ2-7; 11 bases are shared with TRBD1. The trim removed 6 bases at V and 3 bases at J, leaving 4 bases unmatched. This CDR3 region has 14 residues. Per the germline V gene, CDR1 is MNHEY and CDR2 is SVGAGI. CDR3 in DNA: TGTGCCAGCAGAAGGGGACAGGGGGACTACGAGCAGTACTTC. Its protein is CASRRGQGDYEQYF.

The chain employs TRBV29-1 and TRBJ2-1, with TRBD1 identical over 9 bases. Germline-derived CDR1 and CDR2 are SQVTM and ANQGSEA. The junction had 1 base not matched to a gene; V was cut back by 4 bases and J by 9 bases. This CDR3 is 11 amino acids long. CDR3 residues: CSVGTGVEQFF. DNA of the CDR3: TGCAGCGTTGGGACAGGGGTTGAGCAGTTCTTC.

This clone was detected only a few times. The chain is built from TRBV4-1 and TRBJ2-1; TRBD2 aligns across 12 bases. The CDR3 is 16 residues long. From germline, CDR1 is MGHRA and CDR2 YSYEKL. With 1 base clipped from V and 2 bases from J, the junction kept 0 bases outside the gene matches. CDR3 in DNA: TGCGCCAGCAGCCAAGGACTAGCGGGGGCCTACAATGAGCAGTTCTTC. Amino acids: CASSQGLAGAYNEQFF.

CDR3 loop: CASSHTGRSPYNEQFF. The CDR3 nucleotides read TGTGCCAGCAGCCACACGGGCAGGAGTCCCTACAATGAGCAGTTCTTC. This chain links TRBV4-2 with TRBJ2-1; D not resolved. Per germline, CDR1 LGHNA and CDR2 YNFKEQ. The CDR3 spans 16 residues. Trimming removed 3 bases from V and 2 bases from J, with 14 bases in between.

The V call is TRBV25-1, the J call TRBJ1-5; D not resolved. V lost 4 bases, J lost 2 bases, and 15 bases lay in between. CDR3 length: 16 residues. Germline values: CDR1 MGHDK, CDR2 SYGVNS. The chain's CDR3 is CASSAPEAQGNQPQHF. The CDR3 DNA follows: TGTGCCAGCAGTGCCCCGGAGGCTCAGGGCAATCAGCCCCAGCATTTT.

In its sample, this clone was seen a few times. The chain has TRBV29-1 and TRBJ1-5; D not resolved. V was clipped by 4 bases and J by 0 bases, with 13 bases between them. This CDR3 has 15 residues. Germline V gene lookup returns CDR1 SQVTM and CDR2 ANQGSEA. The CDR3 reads CSVVEAPYSNQPQHF. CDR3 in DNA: TGCAGCGTTGTAGAGGCACCTTATAGCAATCAGCCCCAGCATTTT.

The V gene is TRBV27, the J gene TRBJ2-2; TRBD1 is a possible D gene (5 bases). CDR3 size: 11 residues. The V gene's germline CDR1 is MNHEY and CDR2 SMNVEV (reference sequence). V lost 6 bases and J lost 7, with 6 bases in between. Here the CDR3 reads CASRGVGELFF. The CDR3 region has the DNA TGTGCCAGCAGAGGGGTCGGGGAGCTGTTTTTT.

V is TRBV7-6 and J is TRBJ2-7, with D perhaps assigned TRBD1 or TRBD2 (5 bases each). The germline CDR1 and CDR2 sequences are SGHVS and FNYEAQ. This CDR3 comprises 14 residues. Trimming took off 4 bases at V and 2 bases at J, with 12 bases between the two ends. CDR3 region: CASSSGTHAYEQYF. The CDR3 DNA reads TGTGCCAGCAGCTCCGGGACGCATGCCTACGAGCAGTACTTC.